This T cell receptor beta chain was sequenced during a study of cytomegalovirus exposure and HLA in healthy donors. Study at large: Early release data held 80 million to 100 million unique TCRs from HLA-typed donors. Study-wide results and caveats: In a later analysis, specific HLA alleles were associated with 15,000 to 20,000 TCR beta sequences at a 0.05 false discovery rate. Overall, roughly 150 TCR beta chains were annotated as cytomegalovirus-associated.

The PCR was carried out with 60 Vbeta primers and 13 Jbeta primers. Produced via immunoSEQ multiplex PCR; TCRdb's table is partial and in-frame only. Altogether 150,000 to 200,000 clones are present, approximately 78% being singletons, with the ten largest covering around 0.8%. The CDR3 covers 12 residues. Trimming left V 4 bases short and J 8 bases short, with 12 bases between. In germline, CDR1 is SGHKS, CDR2 YYEKEE (reference sequence). Note on this clone: What it binds is not known.

V gene TRBV5-5 combines with J gene TRBJ1-2, with D maybe TRBD1 (6 bases). This receptor was taken from a woman aged 18 to 35 in good health and CMV-seronegative. Sequencing used PBMCs. The CDR3 DNA reads as TGTGCCAGCAGCCGACCAGGGGTCGGCTACACCTTC. Translating it yields CASSRPGVGYTF.